These 29 T cell receptor beta chains came from one sample sequenced in a study of blood T cell repertoires in COVID-19. The method was immunoSEQ multiplex PCR; TCRdb's version includes in-frame clones alone and lacks a portion of them. The sample contains more than 250,000 clones, 89% of which appear only once. What was sequenced was peripheral blood. The origin of the receptors is a man younger than 35 who had recovered from COVID-19.

The genes are TRBV7-3 and TRBJ2-1; the match to TRBD2 covers 11 bases. Germline CDR1 is SGHTA and CDR2 is FQGTGA. V lost 1 base to trimming and J lost 7 bases; unmatched junction nucleotides: 3. The CDR3 is made up of 15 amino acids. The CDR3 DNA follows: TGTGCCAGCAGCTTAATAGCGGGAGGGTTTAATGAGCAGTTCTTC. Its translation is CASSLIAGGFNEQFF. Full variable domain (outside the CDR3, taken from reference TRBV7-3 and TRBJ2-1): GAGVSQTPSNKVTEKGKYVELRCDPISGHTALYWYRQSLGQGPEFLIYFQGTGAADDSGLPNDRFFAVRPEGSVSTLKIQRTERGDSAVYLCASSLIAGGFNEQFFGPGTRLTVL.

The chain joins TRBV7-2 to TRBJ1-1; D is possibly TRBD1 (5 bases). This CDR3 is built from 15 residues. Germline V gene lookup returns CDR1 SGHTA and CDR2 FQGNSA. V shed 1 base and J shed 1 base, with 10 bases lying between them. The CDR3 DNA follows: TGTGCCAGCAGCTTAGTCTTCACAGGGAACACTGAAGCTTTCTTT. Translated: CASSLVFTGNTEAFF.

The rearrangement links TRBV6-2 or TRBV6-3 to TRBJ2-7; TRBD1 is a possible D gene (5 bases). Germline V gene lookup returns CDR1 MNHEY and CDR2 SVGEGT. The CDR3 extends over 12 amino acids. V lost 5 bases and J lost 4, with 9 bases in between. The CDR3 is CASSRGSYEQYF. The CDR3, as DNA: TGTGCCAGCAGTAGGGGTTCTTACGAGCAGTACTTC.

The chain recombines TRBV19 with TRBJ1-2; D is unresolved. This CDR3 spans 13 amino acids. Germline V gene lookup returns CDR1 LNHDA and CDR2 SQIVND (reference sequence). V lost 3 bases and J lost 4, with 9 bases in between. In DNA form, the CDR3 reads TGTGCCAGTAGTATTGGAGTTATCTATGGCTACACCTTC. Translation gives CASSIGVIYGYTF.

This clone showed up just once. The genes are TRBV9 and TRBJ2-3; the D gene is possibly TRBD1 (6 bases). The germline V gene encodes CDR1 SGDLS and CDR2 YYNGEE. The CDR3 runs to 17 residues. V was pared by 3 bases and J by 0 bases, with 17 bases between. The CDR3 nucleotides read TGTGCCAGCAGCGGCCAACAGGGCTCGACTAGCACAGATACGCAGTATTTT. This encodes CASSGQQGSTSTDTQYF.

The V call is TRBV25-1, the J call TRBJ1-2; D call uncertain. Germline-derived CDR1 and CDR2 are MGHDK and SYGVNS. The CDR3 has 14 residues. The ends were cut back, 3 bases at V and 2 bases at J, with 10 bases in the middle. CDR3 coding DNA: TGTGCCAGCAGTGATATCACGGAGAACTATGGCTACACCTTC. Residues: CASSDITENYGYTF.

The V gene is TRBV6-5, the J gene TRBJ1-1, with 8 positions matching TRBD1. J lost 2 bases, V lost 5 bases, and 7 bases had no gene match. This CDR3 spans 15 amino acids. Germline V lookup: CDR1 MNHEY, CDR2 SVGAGI. The CDR3 DNA reads as TGTGCCAGCAGTCCATGGACAGGGACCAACACTGAAGCTTTCTTT. Amino acids: CASSPWTGTNTEAFF.

The chain combines TRBV27 with TRBJ2-1, with D unclear. Deletions cut 5 bases from V and 7 bases from J, with 15 bases between. Germline CDR1 and CDR2: MNHEY and SMNVEV (reference sequence). CDR3 size: 14 residues. The CDR3 protein is CASSVTGWLNEQFF. In DNA form, the CDR3 reads TGTGCCAGCAGTGTAACCGGGTGGTTGAATGAGCAGTTCTTC.

The V call is TRBV4-2, the J call TRBJ2-3; 11 nucleotides agree with TRBD2. This CDR3 region has 18 residues. Trimming cost V 0 bases and J 1 base; bases outside gene matches: 6. From germline, CDR1 is LGHNA and CDR2 YNFKEQ. In DNA form, the CDR3 reads TGTGCCAGCAGCCAAGATCCGCTAGCGGGGGGAGGCACAGATACGCAGTATTTT. Its protein is CASSQDPLAGGGTDTQYF.

This chain links TRBV18 with TRBJ1-2, with 10 bases aligning to TRBD1. V trimming: 2 bases; J trimming: 7 bases; junction bases outside the gene matches: 4. The CDR3 is made up of 14 amino acids. Germline V lookup: CDR1 KGHSH, CDR2 LQKENI. CDR3 coding DNA: TGTGCCAGCTCACCAGGGACAGGGGAGGCTGGCTACACCTTC. It yields the protein CASSPGTGEAGYTF. Variable domain in full (rest from reference TRBV18 and TRBJ1-2): NAGVMQNPRHLVRRRGQEARLRCSPMKGHSHVYWYRQLPEEGLKFMVYLQKENIIDESGMPKERFSAEFPKEGPSILRIQQVVRGDSAAYFCASSPGTGEAGYTFGSGTRLTVV.

This clone showed up just once. This sequence joins TRBV29-1 and TRBJ2-7; 8 bases are a match to TRBD1. Per germline, CDR1 SQVTM and CDR2 ANQGSEA. The CDR3 extends over 12 amino acids. Trimming removed 4 bases from V and 4 bases from J; junction bases left unmatched: 3. The CDR3 bases are TGCAGCGTTGGCCAGGGGGCTTACGAGCAGTACTTC. It encodes CSVGQGAYEQYF.

The V call is TRBV7-9, the J call TRBJ2-2; possibly TRBD1 for D (5 bases). This CDR3 spans 15 amino acids. Per the germline V gene, CDR1 is SEHNR and CDR2 is FQNEAQ (reference sequence). Trimming left V 0 bases short and J 0 bases short, with 5 bases between. The CDR3 here is CASSLAGANTGELFF. DNA for the CDR3: TGTGCCAGCAGCTTAGCAGGGGCGAACACCGGGGAGCTGTTTTTT.

The genes are TRBV3-1 (or the pseudogene TRBV3-2) and TRBJ2-4; 12 bases fit TRBD2. J gave up 1 base and V 1 base, and 5 bases lay outside the gene matches. The CDR3 totals 18 residues. The germline V gene has CDR1 LGHDT and CDR2 YNNKEL (reference sequence). The CDR3 region has the DNA TGTGCCAGCAGCCAAGCTAGCGGGAGGGCCCTTGCCAAAAACATTCAGTACTTC. As protein: CASSQASGRALAKNIQYF.

This sequence joins TRBV12-3 or TRBV12-4 and TRBJ2-3; D is possibly TRBD1 (5 bases). V lost 5 bases and J 8 bases, leaving 8 bases between the germline ends. The CDR3 is made up of 11 amino acids. The CDR3 coding sequence is TGTGCCAGCAGTGGGGCACTTACGCAGTATTTT. Protein: CASSGALTQYF.

This chain uses TRBV29-1 with TRBJ2-1; D possibly corresponds to TRBD2 (6 bases). Trimming pared 3 bases from V and 6 bases from J, leaving 6 bases between. Germline-derived CDR1 and CDR2 are SQVTM and ANQGSEA. The CDR3 is 11 amino acids. CDR3 nucleotides: TGCAGCGTTGAGGAGGGCAATGAGCAGTTCTTC. Translating gives CSVEEGNEQFF.

The chain carries TRBV9 and TRBJ2-7; a possible D gene is TRBD2 (5 bases). The CDR3 has 14 residues. V was cut by 0 bases and J by 3 bases, with 10 bases left in between. Germline values: CDR1 SGDLS, CDR2 YYNGEE. In DNA, the CDR3 is TGTGCCAGCAGCGTAGACCCGGGGTTCTACGAGCAGTACTTC. This sequence encodes CASSVDPGFYEQYF. The complete variable domain, with remaining parts taken from reference TRBV9 and TRBJ2-7, reads DSGVTQTPKHLITATGQRVTLRCSPRSGDLSVYWYQQSLDQGLQFLIQYYNGEERAKGNILERFSAQQFPDLHSELNLSSLELGDSALYFCASSVDPGFYEQYFGPGTRLTVT.

The chain joins TRBV13 to TRBJ2-4; TRBD2 agrees at 12 bases. This CDR3 has 17 residues. Germline V gene lookup returns CDR1 PRHDT and CDR2 FYEKMQ (reference sequence). The V gene end was trimmed by 4 bases and the J gene end by 5 bases; junction bases not matched to a gene: 9. The DNA of the CDR3 is TGTGCCAGCAGCTGGGCTAGCGGGGGGGCCGGTCAAAACATTCAGTACTTC. Translating gives CASSWASGGAGQNIQYF.

The count of this clone is one. This chain uses TRBV7-9 with TRBJ2-5; TRBD1 might be the D (5 bases). The CDR3 is 15 amino acids. Germline V gives CDR1 SEHNR, CDR2 FQNEAQ (reference sequence). The V gene lost 5 bases and the J gene lost 5 bases, with 18 bases spanning the gap. The CDR3 reads CASSRQGQLGETQYF. CDR3 nucleotide sequence: TGTGCCAGCAGCCGCCAGGGCCAACTCGGCGAGACCCAGTACTTC.

V usage is TRBV6-5 and J usage is TRBJ2-7; D is perhaps TRBD2 (6 bases). Germline assignment: CDR1 MNHEY and CDR2 SVGAGI. The CDR3 sequence is 14 residues long. With 8 bases removed from V and 0 bases from J, the gap between germline ends came to 14 bases. The CDR3 region is CASLAGGFSYEQYF. CDR3 sequence (DNA): TGTGCCAGCCTCGCCGGAGGGTTCTCCTACGAGCAGTACTTC.

The chain is built from TRBV4-1 and TRBJ2-5; tentatively, D is TRBD2 (5 bases). V was cut by 0 bases and J by 4 bases, with 12 bases left in between. CDR1 is MGHRA and CDR2 is YSYEKL in the germline V gene. The CDR3 sequence is 15 residues long. CDR3 sequence reads: CASSQDRDKRETQYF. CDR3 DNA: TGCGCCAGCAGCCAAGATCGGGATAAGCGAGAGACCCAGTACTTC.

The genes are TRBV27 and TRBJ2-7; 11 bases are a match to TRBD2. J lost 5 bases, V lost 6 bases, and 6 bases had no gene match. The V gene's germline CDR1 is MNHEY and CDR2 SMNVEV (reference sequence). This CDR3 comprises 14 residues. CDR3 nucleotides: TGTGCCAGCAGATTAGCGGGAGGGTATCACGAGCAGTACTTC. This translates into CASRLAGGYHEQYF.

The rearrangement joins TRBV19 to TRBJ2-1; TRBD2 matches at 8 bases. V lost 3 bases, J lost 7 bases, and 11 bases stayed unmatched. The CDR3 consists of 16 residues. Per the germline V gene, CDR1 is LNHDA and CDR2 is SQIVND (reference sequence). The chain's CDR3 is CASSIITAGGRNEQFF. CDR3 DNA: TGTGCCAGTAGTATTATTACCGCGGGGGGCCGGAATGAGCAGTTCTTC.

This chain links TRBV4-1 with TRBJ2-2; D not resolved. The germline CDR1 and CDR2 sequences are MGHRA and YSYEKL. This CDR3 is built from 13 residues. V dropped 4 bases and J dropped 4 bases, with 7 bases sitting between them. CDR3 loop: CASSLVSTGELFF. Written as DNA, the CDR3 is TGCGCCAGCAGCCTTGTGAGCACCGGGGAGCTGTTTTTT.

The rearrangement links TRBV11-2 to TRBJ2-4; TRBD1 matches at 9 bases. The CDR3 runs to 19 residues. V trimming: 5 bases; J trimming: 3 bases; junction bases outside the gene matches: 17. Germline loops: CDR1 SGHAT, CDR2 FQNNGV. In nucleotides, the CDR3 is TGTGCCAGCAGCCATAGGGGTCCGCACAGGGGGCGTAGCAAAAACATTCAGTACTTC. Translation: CASSHRGPHRGRSKNIQYF.

This rearrangement joins TRBV10-3 to TRBJ2-3; perhaps TRBD2 as D (6 bases). The CDR3 is 13 amino acids. V lost 8 bases and J 6 bases, leaving 15 bases between the germline ends. In germline, CDR1 is ENHRY, CDR2 SYGVKD. The CDR3 coding sequence is TGTGCCATCTCTGGGGGGTTAGGTGATACGCAGTATTTT. Translation gives CAISGGLGDTQYF.

The chain uses TRBV3-1 (or the pseudogene TRBV3-2) and TRBJ2-5; 9 nucleotides line up with TRBD2. The CDR3 loop spans 17 amino acids. Germline V gene lookup returns CDR1 LGHDT and CDR2 YNNKEL (reference sequence). Trimming took 4 bases from V and 0 from J; bases not matched to a gene: 9. In nucleotides, the CDR3 is TGTGCCAGCAGCCTTCCCGTGTCTAGCGGGGACCAAGAGACCCAGTACTTC. This sequence encodes CASSLPVSSGDQETQYF.

This rearrangement joins TRBV30 to TRBJ2-1, with a weak D call TRBD1 (6 bases). The CDR3 loop spans 12 amino acids. Germline V gives CDR1 GTSNPN, CDR2 SVGIG (reference sequence). V gave up 2 bases and J gave up 9 bases, with 11 bases separating them. CDR3 in DNA: TGTGCCTGGAGTTCCCAGGGGCTTGAGCAGTTCTTC. This translates into CAWSSQGLEQFF. Filled out from reference TRBV30 and TRBJ2-1, the complete variable domain reads SQTIHQWPATLVQPVGSPLSLECTVEGTSNPNLYWYRQAAGRGLQLLFYSVGIGQISSEVPQNLSASRPQDRQFILSSKKLLLSDSGFYLCAWSSQGLEQFFGPGTRLTVL.

In its sample, this clone was seen a few times. This sequence joins TRBV7-9 and TRBJ2-1, with a possible D match to TRBD1 (6 bases). The germline gives CDR1 SEHNR, CDR2 FQNEAQ (reference sequence). Trimming cost V 5 bases and J 8 bases, with 13 bases left between them. This CDR3 spans 13 amino acids. The CDR3 sequence: CASSPGQLYEQFF. CDR3 bases: TGTGCCAGCAGCCCAGGACAGCTCTATGAGCAGTTCTTC.

This clone was picked up one time. The CDR3 reads CASIREGNTEAFF. In nucleotides, the CDR3 is TGTGCCAGCATCCGAGAGGGGAACACTGAAGCTTTCTTT. The chain couples TRBV7-2 to TRBJ1-1; D is uncertain. The V gene's germline CDR1 is SGHTA and CDR2 FQGNSA. V lost 7 bases to trimming and J lost 1 base, with 10 bases between them. The CDR3 runs to 13 residues.